The rows below give T cell receptor beta chains drawn from one sample of a study of T cell repertoires in cytomegalovirus infection. TCRdb called the reads again in MiXCR, with one record for every CDR3 protein. The sample has about 470,000 distinct CDR3 sequences, approximately 42% seen once. These receptors lack a known antigen. The material was cultured PBMCs, obtained from culture after CMV antigen stimulation. All receptors derive from a human donor in good health (CMV status not recorded). Some clones in this sample may be carry-over from other donors' samples. Both conserved end residues are trimmed from each CDR3.

v_gene: TRBV7-6; j_gene: TRBJ2-1; CDR3aa: ASSSVDEDYRQF
v_gene: TRBV6-5; j_gene: TRBJ1-1; CDR3aa: ASSSPGPADTEAF
v_gene: TRBV7-2; j_gene: TRBJ2-3; CDR3aa: ASSWGKNTDTQY
v_gene: TRBV27; j_gene: TRBJ2-6; CDR3aa: ASSLWLGLGANVLT
v_gene: TRBV7-9; j_gene: TRBJ2-7; CDR3aa: ASSAASKPYEQY
v_gene: TRBV7-2; j_gene: TRBJ1-1; CDR3aa: ASSQTGAGFGNTEAF
v_gene: TRBV19; j_gene: TRBJ1-2; CDR3aa: ASTLYAGNYGYT
v_gene: TRBV29-1; j_gene: TRBJ1-2; CDR3aa: SVVVSSYGYT
v_gene: TRBV12-3/TRBV12-4; j_gene: TRBJ1-1; CDR3aa: ASTSRDEAF
v_gene: TRBV12-3/TRBV12-4; j_gene: TRBJ2-3; CDR3aa: ASSRPDTDTQY
v_gene: TRBV7-9; j_gene: TRBJ2-7; CDR3aa: ASSLVAGSHEQY
v_gene: TRBV4-1; j_gene: TRBJ2-3; CDR3aa: ASSQARTTNTDTQY
v_gene: TRBV2; j_gene: TRBJ1-4; CDR3aa: ASSVSGPNEKLF
v_gene: TRBV20-1; j_gene: TRBJ2-1; CDR3aa: SARDGLAGENEQF
v_gene: TRBV6-5; j_gene: TRBJ2-7; CDR3aa: ASSSGQPKGSYEQY
v_gene: TRBV2; j_gene: TRBJ2-5; CDR3aa: ASSDPGAKTQY
v_gene: TRBV7-9; j_gene: TRBJ2-7; CDR3aa: ASSRPTHEQY
v_gene: TRBV7-2; j_gene: TRBJ1-2; CDR3aa: ASSLVYGGGYGYT